This TCR beta chain was identified in a study of OX40 agonist ivuxolimab in advanced cancers. Across the whole study: Dose-escalation patients suffered from hepatocellular carcinoma, melanoma, renal cell or head and neck cancer. Partial responses, seen in three patients, involved one hepatocellular carcinoma and two cutaneous melanomas. Study results and limitations: More expanded clones were seen, on average, in CD8+ T cells than in CD4+. With doses of 0.1 to 3.0 mg/kg, CD4+ and CD8+ blood T cells had undergone clonal expansion by week 6.

Points on this clone: The antigen is unknown.

TCRdb's table, derived via immunoSEQ multiplex PCR, lists solely in-frame clones and lacks some. The sample holds around 83,000 clones, more than 85% seen once. Germline V CDR1 and CDR2: SGHTA, FQGNSA. V shed 3 bases and J shed 0 bases, with 15 bases lying between them. This CDR3 region has 16 residues. Specimen: CD4+ or CD8+ T cells sorted from blood, collected in a trial of the OX40 agonist ivuxolimab. The TCR originated in an adult with an advanced solid tumor such as melanoma, head and neck, liver or kidney cancer. This chain links TRBV7-2 with TRBJ2-7, with D possibly called TRBD1 or TRBD2 (5 bases each). In DNA, the CDR3 is TGTGCCAGCAGCTTTCGCTATTCAGGGACCTCCTACGAGCAGTACTTC. Translation: CASSFRYSGTSYEQYF.